What follows are 24 T cell receptor beta chains derived from one specimen sequenced in a study of blood T cell repertoires in COVID-19. The protocol was immunoSEQ multiplex PCR, while the TCRdb copy is restricted to in-frame clones and leaves out a portion. The data hold 200,000 to 250,000 clones, with about 88% observed a single time. Sequencing was performed on PBMCs or T cells enriched from blood (not recorded which). The origin of the receptors is a woman aged 50 to 60 who had recovered from COVID-19.

V is TRBV6-5 and J is TRBJ2-5, with TRBD1 identical over 8 bases. Germline V gene sequence: CDR1 MNHEY, CDR2 SVGAGI. J was trimmed by 1 base and V by 7 bases; bases with no gene match: 5. The CDR3 length is 14 residues. The CDR3 nucleotides read TGTGCCAGCAAAGACAGGGGAATCCAAGAGACCCAGTACTTC. It specifies CASKDRGIQETQYF.

This chain uses TRBV7-9 with TRBJ1-1; D unresolved. This CDR3 comprises 12 residues. Germline lookup yields CDR1 SEHNR and CDR2 FQNEAQ (reference sequence). V was pared by 1 base and J by 6 bases, with 6 bases between. CDR3 region: CASSLESAEAFF. The DNA of the CDR3 is TGTGCCAGCAGCTTAGAATCGGCTGAAGCTTTCTTT.

The chain combines TRBV9 with TRBJ1-4, with a tentative D call TRBD1 (5 bases). Between the trimmed V and J ends, which lost 4 bases and 7 bases, there was a span of 14 bases. The germline V gene has CDR1 SGDLS and CDR2 YYNGEE. The CDR3 runs to 14 residues. CDR3 in DNA: TGTGCCAGCAGCCCCGGGACCGGGGGTGAAAAACTGTTTTTT. Translation gives CASSPGTGGEKLFF.

The sample holds many counts of this clone. The genes are TRBV9 and TRBJ1-4, with TRBD1 identical over 7 bases. The CDR3 runs to 15 residues. Per germline, CDR1 SGDLS and CDR2 YYNGEE. V lost 4 bases and J lost 8; bases outside the gene matches: 11. CDR3 DNA: TGTGCCAGCAGCCTCACAGGGGTTTCTTGGGAAAAACTGTTTTTT. Amino acids: CASSLTGVSWEKLFF.

The rearrangement joins TRBV5-4 to TRBJ1-4; 11 positions match TRBD1. Germline CDR1 SGHNT, CDR2 YYREEE (reference sequence). J gave up 11 bases and V 4 bases, and 13 bases lay outside the gene matches. This CDR3 is 16 amino acids long. The CDR3 loop is CASSRGQGAGLGKLFF. CDR3 DNA sequence: TGTGCCAGCAGCCGAGGACAGGGGGCAGGCCTCGGGAAACTGTTTTTT.

This clone occurred once. This chain joins TRBV28 and TRBJ1-5; 8 bases fit TRBD1. Germline V gives CDR1 MDHEN, CDR2 SYDVKM. The CDR3 runs to 14 residues. V dropped 4 bases and J dropped 4; count of bases not matched to a gene: 3. In DNA form, the CDR3 reads TGTGCCAGCAGTTCCGGGGACAGGAATCAGCCCCAGCATTTT. Protein: CASSSGDRNQPQHF.

The V gene is TRBV6-2 or TRBV6-3, the J gene TRBJ1-2; no definite D call. The ends were cut back, 5 bases at V and 1 base at J, with 8 bases in the middle. The germline V gene has CDR1 MNHEY and CDR2 SVGEGT. The CDR3 spans 13 residues. The CDR3 bases are TGTGCCAGCAGTGTAGAGATTAACTATGGCTACACCTTC. The encoded protein is CASSVEINYGYTF.

The chain is built from TRBV20-1 and TRBJ2-2, with D perhaps matching TRBD1 (6 bases). The CDR3 covers 14 residues. V was cut by 3 bases and J by 3 bases, with 11 bases left in between. CDR1 and CDR2 (germline): DFQATT, SNEGSKA (reference sequence). The CDR3 DNA reads TGCAGTGCTAGTATGGGGGCCGACACCGGGGAGCTGTTTTTT. This gives the protein CSASMGADTGELFF.

The chain links TRBV7-8 to TRBJ2-7; a possible D gene is TRBD1 (5 bases). CDR1 and CDR2 (germline): SGHVS, FQNEAQ. Deletions cut 5 bases from V and 7 bases from J, with 15 bases between. CDR3 length: 13 amino acids. CDR3 region: CASSPRTSREQYF. CDR3 nucleotide sequence: TGTGCCAGCAGCCCTAGGACATCTCGGGAGCAGTACTTC.

V is TRBV6-4 and J is TRBJ2-3; no clear D gene. Germline V lookup: CDR1 MRHNA, CDR2 SNTAGT. V lost 5 bases and J 0 bases, leaving 6 bases between the germline ends. The CDR3 totals 13 residues. The CDR3 region has the DNA TGTGCCAGCAGTAGCGATAGCACAGATACGCAGTATTTT. Translated: CASSSDSTDTQYF.

The rearrangement links TRBV5-1 to TRBJ2-2; D uncertain. The V gene's germline CDR1 is SGHRS and CDR2 YFSETQ. V was cut by 1 base and J by 5 bases, with 9 bases left in between. The CDR3 totals 14 residues. CDR3 loop: CASSLSIATGELFF. CDR3 sequence (DNA): TGCGCCAGCAGCTTGTCGATTGCGACCGGGGAGCTGTTTTTT. Complete variable domain (other parts from reference TRBV5-1 and TRBJ2-2): KAGVTQTPRYLIKTRGQQVTLSCSPISGHRSVSWYQQTPGQGLQFLFEYFSETQRNKGNFPGRFSGRQFSNSRSEMNVSTLELGDSALYLCASSLSIATGELFFGEGSRLTVL.

The chain has TRBV5-1 and TRBJ2-2, with 8 nucleotides matching TRBD1. The CDR3 has 15 residues. V dropped 1 base and J dropped 4; count of bases not matched to a gene: 3. Germline CDR1 SGHRS, CDR2 YFSETQ. Here the CDR3 reads CASSLRQGATGELFF. CDR3 nucleotides: TGCGCCAGCAGCTTGCGGCAGGGGGCCACCGGGGAGCTGTTTTTT. Full variable domain (remainder filled in from reference TRBV5-1 and TRBJ2-2): KAGVTQTPRYLIKTRGQQVTLSCSPISGHRSVSWYQQTPGQGLQFLFEYFSETQRNKGNFPGRFSGRQFSNSRSEMNVSTLELGDSALYLCASSLRQGATGELFFGEGSRLTVL.

The chain couples TRBV19 to TRBJ2-1, with D possibly being TRBD1 (7 bases). The CDR3 runs 18 residues. The ends were cut back, 7 bases at V and 4 bases at J, with 26 bases in the middle. Germline V gene data show CDR1 as LNHDA and CDR2 as SQIVND (reference sequence). The CDR3 region is CASTRILGGPGGYNEQFF. The CDR3, as DNA: TGTGCCAGTACCCGAATATTAGGGGGCCCCGGAGGGTACAATGAGCAGTTCTTC.

In DNA form, the CDR3 reads TGTGCCAGCAGCTTAGGGAGGGATCTCGAGCAGTACTTC. As protein: CASSLGRDLEQYF. This chain uses TRBV7-2 with TRBJ2-7; a possible D gene is TRBD2 (6 bases). The length of the CDR3 is 13 residues. The ends were cut back, 1 base at V and 6 bases at J, with 10 bases in the middle. CDR1 is SGHTA, CDR2 FQGNSA, per germline.

The chain joins TRBV5-5 to TRBJ1-1; 8 bases line up with TRBD1. Germline V lookup: CDR1 SGHKS, CDR2 YYEKEE (reference sequence). Trimming removed 1 base from V and 5 bases from J; junction bases left unmatched: 4. This CDR3 is built from 14 residues. The CDR3 nucleotides read TGTGCCAGCAGCTTGTGGACAGGGCGGACTGAAGCTTTCTTT. It is translated as CASSLWTGRTEAFF.

The CDR3 coding sequence is TGTGCCAGCAGCCTCTCCCCAGGTGCGGGGGCCAACGTCCTGACTTTC. Amino acid sequence: CASSLSPGAGANVLTF. The V and J genes are TRBV28 and TRBJ2-6; D is uncertain. Trimming stripped 6 bases from V and 4 bases from J, with 16 bases between. CDR1 and CDR2 (germline): MDHEN, SYDVKM. CDR3 size: 16 residues. Variable domain in full (rest from reference TRBV28 and TRBJ2-6): DVKVTQSSRYLVKRTGEKVFLECVQDMDHENMFWYRQDPGLGLRLIYFSYDVKMKEKGDIPEGYSVSREKKERFSLILESASTNQTSMYLCASSLSPGAGANVLTFGAGSRLTVL.

The rearrangement links TRBV9 to TRBJ2-7; 10 nucleotides match TRBD2. The length of the CDR3 is 15 residues. Trimming at V came to 0 bases and at J to 2 bases, leaving 2 bases not matched to a gene. Germline V gene lookup returns CDR1 SGDLS and CDR2 YYNGEE. The CDR3 nucleotides read TGTGCCAGCAGCGTAGAGAGCGGGAGGGCCTACGAGCAGTACTTC. It yields the protein CASSVESGRAYEQYF.

The chain couples TRBV9 to TRBJ1-3; D is uncertain. The germline V gene has CDR1 SGDLS and CDR2 YYNGEE. The CDR3 is made up of 17 amino acids. Trimming removed 0 bases at V and 0 bases at J, with 13 bases between. The CDR3, as DNA: TGTGCCAGCAGCGTAGTCCCCCAACAGTACTCTGGAAACACCATATATTTT. Amino acids: CASSVVPQQYSGNTIYF.

The chain carries TRBV11-2 and TRBJ2-7; 10 nucleotides agree with TRBD2. The germline gives CDR1 SGHAT, CDR2 FQNNGV. V lost 11 bases to trimming and J lost 7 bases; unmatched junction nucleotides: 8. The CDR3 consists of 12 residues. The CDR3 DNA reads as TGTGCCCCGCCAAGCGGGAGGGGAGAGCAGTACTTC. It translates to CAPPSGRGEQYF. Looking up the rest from reference TRBV11-2 and TRBJ2-7 gives the full variable domain: EAGVAQSPRYKIIEKRQSVAFWCNPISGHATLYWYQQILGQGPKLLIQFQNNGVVDDSQLPKDRFSAERLKGVDSTLKIQPAKLEDSAVYLCAPPSGRGEQYFGPGTRLTVT.

Only one count was recorded for this clone. This sequence joins TRBV3-1 (or the pseudogene TRBV3-2) and TRBJ2-2; 11 positions agree with TRBD1. The CDR3 runs to 15 residues. Trimming removed 7 bases from V and 6 bases from J; junction bases left unmatched: 7. Germline V gene lookup returns CDR1 LGHDT and CDR2 YNNKEL (reference sequence). The CDR3 sequence is CASTLGQGAAGELFF. In nucleotides, the CDR3 is TGTGCCAGCACCCTAGGACAGGGGGCTGCCGGGGAGCTGTTTTTT.

The genes are TRBV2 and TRBJ1-5; 9 bases are a match to TRBD1. V gave up 5 bases and J gave up 0 bases; unmatched junction bases: 2. The CDR3 is 15 residues long. CDR1 is SNHLY, CDR2 FYNNEI, per germline. CDR3 DNA: TGTGCCAGCAGTCGGGACAGGGATAGCAATCAGCCCCAGCATTTT. It yields the protein CASSRDRDSNQPQHF.

The V gene is TRBV7-8, the J gene TRBJ1-6, with D maybe TRBD1 (5 bases). The CDR3 spans 15 residues. Germline CDR1 SGHVS, CDR2 FQNEAQ. V lost 1 base and J lost 9, with 13 bases in between. CDR3 DNA sequence: TGTGCCAGCAGCTTAGTCAGGGATAGACTTTCACCCCTCCACTTT. Its protein is CASSLVRDRLSPLHF.

The J gene is TRBJ2-1, the V gene TRBV5-5; TRBD1 matches 8 bases. Trimming cost V 3 bases and J 7 bases; bases outside gene matches: 3. CDR3 length: 13 residues. Germline loops: CDR1 SGHKS, CDR2 YYEKEE (reference sequence). CDR3 sequence reads: CASSYGQGNEQFF. In DNA form, the CDR3 reads TGTGCCAGCAGCTACGGACAGGGAAATGAGCAGTTCTTC.

V is TRBV5-5 and J is TRBJ1-1; 7 nucleotides match TRBD1. V trimming: 0 bases; J trimming: 10 bases; junction bases outside the gene matches: 6. This CDR3 has 13 amino acids. Looked up from germline, CDR1 is SGHKS and CDR2 is YYEKEE (reference sequence). DNA for the CDR3: TGTGCCAGCAGCTTGGGGACAGGTCTTCGAGCTTTCTTT. Translation: CASSLGTGLRAFF.